This entry lists 3 T cell receptor beta chains sequenced from one sample in a study of cytomegalovirus exposure and HLA in healthy donors. Both 60 Vbeta primers and 13 Jbeta primers went into the PCR. The protocol was immunoSEQ multiplex PCR, while the TCRdb copy is restricted to in-frame clones and leaves out a portion. The sample consists of some 150,000 clones, more than 80% of them appearing once. The specimen was PBMCs. All receptors derive from a woman in her fifties or sixties in good health and CMV-seronegative.

This chain connects TRBV18 to TRBJ2-7, with a tentative D call TRBD2 (6 bases). Germline V gives CDR1 KGHSH, CDR2 LQKENI. Trimming stripped 0 bases from V and 2 bases from J, with 14 bases between. The CDR3 is 16 residues long. In DNA, the CDR3 is TGTGCCAGCTCACCACCGCGGAGGGTGGCAACCTACGAGCAGTACTTC. This encodes CASSPPRRVATYEQYF.

This clone was observed once. One junction end disagrees with the germline gene, perhaps due to a read error. V gene TRBV29-1 combines with J gene TRBJ2-7; the match to TRBD2 covers 10 bases. Germline CDR1 reads SQVTM; CDR2 reads ANQGSEA. The CDR3 spans 13 residues. CDR3 in DNA: TGCAGCATTGAAGGGACTAGCGATCGGGCGCAGTACTTC. Amino acids: CSIEGTSDRAQYF.

The chain carries TRBV30 and TRBJ1-5; maybe TRBD1 (5 bases). The CDR3 covers 14 residues. Germline V gene data show CDR1 as GTSNPN and CDR2 as SVGIG (reference sequence). V gave up 5 bases and J gave up 3 bases, with 14 bases separating them. In DNA, the CDR3 is TGTGCCTGGGAGACTCAGGGTTCCAATCAGCCCCAGCATTTT. Translating gives CAWETQGSNQPQHF.